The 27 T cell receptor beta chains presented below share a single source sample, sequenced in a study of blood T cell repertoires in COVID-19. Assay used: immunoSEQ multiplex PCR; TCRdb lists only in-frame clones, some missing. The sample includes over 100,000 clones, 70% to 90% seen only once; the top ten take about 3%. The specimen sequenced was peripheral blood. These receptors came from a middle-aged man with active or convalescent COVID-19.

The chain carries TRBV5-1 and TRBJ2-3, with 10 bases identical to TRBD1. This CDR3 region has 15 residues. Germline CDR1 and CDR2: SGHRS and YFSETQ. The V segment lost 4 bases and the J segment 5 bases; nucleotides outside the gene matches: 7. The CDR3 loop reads CASSHGQGGRDTQYF. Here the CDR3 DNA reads TGCGCCAGCAGCCACGGACAGGGGGGAAGAGATACGCAGTATTTT. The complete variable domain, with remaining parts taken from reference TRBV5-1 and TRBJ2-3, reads KAGVTQTPRYLIKTRGQQVTLSCSPISGHRSVSWYQQTPGQGLQFLFEYFSETQRNKGNFPGRFSGRQFSNSRSEMNVSTLELGDSALYLCASSHGQGGRDTQYFGPGTRLTVL.

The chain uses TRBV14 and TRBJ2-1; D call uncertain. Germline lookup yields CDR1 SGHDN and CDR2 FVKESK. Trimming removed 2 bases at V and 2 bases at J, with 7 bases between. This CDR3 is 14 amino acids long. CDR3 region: CASSQSTPYNEQFF. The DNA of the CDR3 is TGTGCCAGCAGCCAATCGACACCCTACAATGAGCAGTTCTTC.

In DNA form, the CDR3 reads TGTGCCAGCAGCTTGGGGGGAGAGTATGGCTACACCTTC. As protein: CASSLGGEYGYTF. The rearrangement uses TRBV5-4 and TRBJ1-2, with D hard to call. The germline gives CDR1 SGHNT, CDR2 YYREEE (reference sequence). The CDR3 covers 13 residues. Trimming cost V 0 bases and J 5 bases, with 8 bases left between them.

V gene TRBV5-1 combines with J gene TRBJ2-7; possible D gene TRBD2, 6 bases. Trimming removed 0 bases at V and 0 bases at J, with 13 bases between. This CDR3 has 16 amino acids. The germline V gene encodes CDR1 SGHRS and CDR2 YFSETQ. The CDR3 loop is CASSLGRGGDSYEQYF. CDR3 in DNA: TGCGCCAGCAGCTTGGGTAGGGGAGGTGACTCCTACGAGCAGTACTTC.

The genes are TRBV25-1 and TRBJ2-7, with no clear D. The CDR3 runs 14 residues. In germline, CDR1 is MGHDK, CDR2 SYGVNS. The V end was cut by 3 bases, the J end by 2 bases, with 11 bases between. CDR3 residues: CASSEPTEPYEQYF. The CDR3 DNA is TGTGCCAGCAGTGAGCCGACTGAACCCTACGAGCAGTACTTC.

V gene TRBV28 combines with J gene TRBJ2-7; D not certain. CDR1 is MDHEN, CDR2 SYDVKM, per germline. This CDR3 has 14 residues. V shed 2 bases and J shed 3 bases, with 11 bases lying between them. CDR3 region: CASSLDRTVYEQYF. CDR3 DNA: TGTGCCAGCAGTTTAGATAGAACCGTCTACGAGCAGTACTTC.

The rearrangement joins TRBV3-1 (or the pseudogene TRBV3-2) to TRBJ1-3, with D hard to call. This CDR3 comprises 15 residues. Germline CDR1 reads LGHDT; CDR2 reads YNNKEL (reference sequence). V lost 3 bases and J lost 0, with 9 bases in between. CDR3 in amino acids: CASSHASHSGNTIYF. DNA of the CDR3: TGTGCCAGCAGCCACGCCAGTCACTCTGGAAACACCATATATTTT.

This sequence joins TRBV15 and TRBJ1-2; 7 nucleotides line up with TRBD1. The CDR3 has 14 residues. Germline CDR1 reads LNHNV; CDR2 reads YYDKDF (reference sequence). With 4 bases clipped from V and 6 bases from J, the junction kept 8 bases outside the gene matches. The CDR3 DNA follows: TGTGCCACCAGCATTGGGACAGTCTCGGATGGCTACACCTTC. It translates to CATSIGTVSDGYTF.

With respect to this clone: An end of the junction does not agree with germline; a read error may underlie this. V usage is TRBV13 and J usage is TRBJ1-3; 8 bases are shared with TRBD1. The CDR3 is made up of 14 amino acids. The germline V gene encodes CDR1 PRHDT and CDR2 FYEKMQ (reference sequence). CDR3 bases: TGTGCCAGCAGCCTAGGGACAGGAGCCGACACCATATATTTT. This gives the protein CASSLGTGADTIYF.

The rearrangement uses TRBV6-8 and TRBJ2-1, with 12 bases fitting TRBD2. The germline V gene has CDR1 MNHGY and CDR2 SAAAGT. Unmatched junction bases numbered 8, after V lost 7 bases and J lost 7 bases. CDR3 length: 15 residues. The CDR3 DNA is TGTGCCAGCAATCCTAGCGGGGGGGCCGGGAATGAGCAGTTCTTC. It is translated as CASNPSGGAGNEQFF.

As DNA, the CDR3 is TGCACCAGCAGCCGGGACAGCGAGTATGGCTACACCTTC. Protein: CTSSRDSEYGYTF. The V gene is TRBV1, the J gene TRBJ1-2; the table's D call TRBD1 went unverified against the DNA. TRBV1 constitutes a pseudogene. The CDR3 has 13 amino acids.

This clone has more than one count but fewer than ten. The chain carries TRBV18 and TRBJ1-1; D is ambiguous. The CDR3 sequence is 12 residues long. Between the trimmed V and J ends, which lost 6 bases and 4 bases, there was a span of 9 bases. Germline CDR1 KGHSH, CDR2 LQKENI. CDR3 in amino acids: CASSLASTEAFF. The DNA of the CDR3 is TGTGCCAGCTCGTTAGCTAGCACTGAAGCTTTCTTT.

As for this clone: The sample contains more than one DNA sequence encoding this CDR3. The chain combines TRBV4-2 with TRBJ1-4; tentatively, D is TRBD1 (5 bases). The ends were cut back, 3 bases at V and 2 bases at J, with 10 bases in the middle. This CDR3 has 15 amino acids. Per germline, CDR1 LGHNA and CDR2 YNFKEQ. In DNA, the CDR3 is TGTGCCAGCAGCCAGGAAAGGGGCACTAATGAAAAACTGTTTTTT. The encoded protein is CASSQERGTNEKLFF.

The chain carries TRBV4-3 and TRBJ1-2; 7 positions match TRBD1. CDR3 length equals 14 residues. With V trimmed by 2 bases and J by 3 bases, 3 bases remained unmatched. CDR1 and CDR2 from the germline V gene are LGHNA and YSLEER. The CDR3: CASSQSTGDYGYTF. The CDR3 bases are TGCGCCAGCAGCCAATCTACAGGGGACTATGGCTACACCTTC.

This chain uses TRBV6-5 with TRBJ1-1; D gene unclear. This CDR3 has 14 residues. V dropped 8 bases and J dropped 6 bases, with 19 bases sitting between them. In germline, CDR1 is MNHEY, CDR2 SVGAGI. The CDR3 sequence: CASVPAAAVSEAFF. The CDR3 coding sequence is TGTGCCAGCGTCCCGGCCGCGGCGGTCTCTGAAGCTTTCTTT.

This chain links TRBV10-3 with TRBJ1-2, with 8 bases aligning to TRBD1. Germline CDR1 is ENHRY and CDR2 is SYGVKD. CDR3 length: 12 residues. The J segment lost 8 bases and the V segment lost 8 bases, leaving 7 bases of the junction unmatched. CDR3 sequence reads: CAIAPDRGGYTF. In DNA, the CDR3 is TGTGCCATCGCGCCAGACAGGGGCGGCTACACCTTC.

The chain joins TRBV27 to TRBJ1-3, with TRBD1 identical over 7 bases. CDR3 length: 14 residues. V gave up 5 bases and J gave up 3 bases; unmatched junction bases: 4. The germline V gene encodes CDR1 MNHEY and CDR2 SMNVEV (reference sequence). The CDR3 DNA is TGTGCCAGCAGTCCGACAGGGTATGGAAACACCATATATTTT. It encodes CASSPTGYGNTIYF.

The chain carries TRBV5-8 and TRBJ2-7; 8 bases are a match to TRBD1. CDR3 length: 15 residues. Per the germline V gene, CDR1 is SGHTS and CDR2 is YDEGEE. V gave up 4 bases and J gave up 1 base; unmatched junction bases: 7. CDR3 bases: TGTGCCAGCAGCATGAGGACAGGGCCTTCCTACGAGCAGTACGTC. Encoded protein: CASSMRTGPSYEQYV.

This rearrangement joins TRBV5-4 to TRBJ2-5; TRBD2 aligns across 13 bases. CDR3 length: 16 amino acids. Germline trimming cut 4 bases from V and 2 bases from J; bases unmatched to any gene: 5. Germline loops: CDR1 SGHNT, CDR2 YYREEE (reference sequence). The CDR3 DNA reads TGTGCCAGCAGCGACTGGACTAGCGGGGGACAAGAGACCCAGTACTTC. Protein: CASSDWTSGGQETQYF.

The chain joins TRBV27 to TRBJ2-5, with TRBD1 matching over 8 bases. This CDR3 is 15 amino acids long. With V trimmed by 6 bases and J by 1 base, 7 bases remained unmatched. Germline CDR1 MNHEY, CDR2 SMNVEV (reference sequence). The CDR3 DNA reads TGTGCCAGCAGACCCGGGACAGGAATCCAAGAGACCCAGTACTTC. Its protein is CASRPGTGIQETQYF.

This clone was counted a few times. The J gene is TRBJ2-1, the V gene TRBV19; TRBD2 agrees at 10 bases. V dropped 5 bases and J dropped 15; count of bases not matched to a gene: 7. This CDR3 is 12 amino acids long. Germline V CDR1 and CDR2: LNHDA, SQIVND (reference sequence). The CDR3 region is CASSRLAGEAFF. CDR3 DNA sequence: TGTGCCAGTAGTCGGCTAGCGGGGGAGGCGTTCTTC. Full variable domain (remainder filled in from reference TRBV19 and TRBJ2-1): DGGITQSPKYLFRKEGQNVTLSCEQNLNHDAMYWYRQDPGQGLRLIYYSQIVNDFQKGDIAEGYSVSREKKESFPLTVTSAQKNPTAFYLCASSRLAGEAFFGPGTRLTVL.

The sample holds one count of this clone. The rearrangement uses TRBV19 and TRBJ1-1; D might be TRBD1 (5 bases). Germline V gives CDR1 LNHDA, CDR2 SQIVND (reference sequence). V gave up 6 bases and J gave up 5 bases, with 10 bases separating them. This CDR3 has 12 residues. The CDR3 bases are TGTGCCAGTAGACCCCAGGGAACTGAAGCTTTCTTT. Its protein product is CASRPQGTEAFF.

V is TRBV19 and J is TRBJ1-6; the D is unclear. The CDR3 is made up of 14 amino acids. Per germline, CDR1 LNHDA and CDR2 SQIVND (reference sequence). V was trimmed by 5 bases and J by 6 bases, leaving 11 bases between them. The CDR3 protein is CASSDSGGNSPLHF. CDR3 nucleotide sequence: TGTGCCAGTAGTGATAGCGGTGGTAATTCACCCCTCCACTTT.

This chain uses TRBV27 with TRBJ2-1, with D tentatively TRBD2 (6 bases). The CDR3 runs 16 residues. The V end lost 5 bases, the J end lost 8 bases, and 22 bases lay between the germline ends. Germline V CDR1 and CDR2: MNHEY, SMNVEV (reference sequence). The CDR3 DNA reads TGTGCCAGCAGTCCCCACTCGCGGGGCATCGAGGATGAGCAGTTCTTC. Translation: CASSPHSRGIEDEQFF.

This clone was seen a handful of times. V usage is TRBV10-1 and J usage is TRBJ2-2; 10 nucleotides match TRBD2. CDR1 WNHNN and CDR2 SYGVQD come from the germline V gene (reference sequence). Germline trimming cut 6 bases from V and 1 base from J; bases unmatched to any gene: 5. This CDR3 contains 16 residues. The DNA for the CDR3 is TGCGCCAGCAGCCCCGGACTAGCGGTGAACACCGGGGAGCTGTTTTTT. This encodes CASSPGLAVNTGELFF.

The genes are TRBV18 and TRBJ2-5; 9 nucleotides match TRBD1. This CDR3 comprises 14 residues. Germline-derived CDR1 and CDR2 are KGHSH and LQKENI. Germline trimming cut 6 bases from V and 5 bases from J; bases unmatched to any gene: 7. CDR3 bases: TGTGCCAGCTCCGCACAGGGGGCGTGGGAGACCCAGTACTTC. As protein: CASSAQGAWETQYF. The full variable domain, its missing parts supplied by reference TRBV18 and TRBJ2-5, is NAGVMQNPRHLVRRRGQEARLRCSPMKGHSHVYWYRQLPEEGLKFMVYLQKENIIDESGMPKERFSAEFPKEGPSILRIQQVVRGDSAAYFCASSAQGAWETQYFGPGTRLLVL.

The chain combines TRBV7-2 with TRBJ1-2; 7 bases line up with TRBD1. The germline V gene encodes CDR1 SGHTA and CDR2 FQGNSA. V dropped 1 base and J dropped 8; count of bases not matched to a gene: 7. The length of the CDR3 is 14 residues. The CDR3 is CASSLGGGSRGYTF. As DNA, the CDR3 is TGTGCCAGCAGCTTAGGAGGGGGCAGTAGGGGCTACACCTTC.